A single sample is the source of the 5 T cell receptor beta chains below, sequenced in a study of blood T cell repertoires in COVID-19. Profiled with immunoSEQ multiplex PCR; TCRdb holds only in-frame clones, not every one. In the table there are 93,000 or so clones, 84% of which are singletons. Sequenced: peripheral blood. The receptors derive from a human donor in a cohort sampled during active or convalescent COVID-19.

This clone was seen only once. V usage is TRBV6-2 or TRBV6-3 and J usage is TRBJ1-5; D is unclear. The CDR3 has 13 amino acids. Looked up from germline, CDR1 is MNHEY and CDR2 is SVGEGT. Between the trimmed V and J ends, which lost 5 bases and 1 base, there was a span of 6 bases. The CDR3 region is CASSIRSNQPQHF. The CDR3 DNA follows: TGTGCCAGCAGTATACGGAGCAATCAGCCCCAGCATTTT.

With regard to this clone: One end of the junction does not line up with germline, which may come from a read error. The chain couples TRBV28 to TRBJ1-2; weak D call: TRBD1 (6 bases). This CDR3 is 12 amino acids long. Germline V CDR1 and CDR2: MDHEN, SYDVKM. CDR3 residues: CASRPPLGQPTF. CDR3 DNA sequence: TGTGCCAGCAGACCGCCCCTGGGACAACCCACGTTC.

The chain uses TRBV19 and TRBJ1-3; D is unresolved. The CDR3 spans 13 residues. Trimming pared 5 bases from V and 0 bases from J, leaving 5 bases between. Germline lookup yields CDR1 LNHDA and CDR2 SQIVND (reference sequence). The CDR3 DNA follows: TGTGCCAGTAGTCTACGCTCTGGAAACACCATATATTTT. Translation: CASSLRSGNTIYF.

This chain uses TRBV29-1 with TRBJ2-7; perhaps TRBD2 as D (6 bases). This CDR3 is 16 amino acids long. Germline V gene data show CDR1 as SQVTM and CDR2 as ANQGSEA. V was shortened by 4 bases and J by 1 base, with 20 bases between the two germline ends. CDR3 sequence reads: CSVVGGDGDRSYEQYF. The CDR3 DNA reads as TGCAGCGTTGTCGGGGGTGACGGGGATCGGTCCTACGAGCAGTACTTC.

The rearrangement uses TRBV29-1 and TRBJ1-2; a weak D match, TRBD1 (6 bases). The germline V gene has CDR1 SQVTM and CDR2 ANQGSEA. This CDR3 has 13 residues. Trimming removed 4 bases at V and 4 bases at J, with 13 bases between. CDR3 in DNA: TGCAGCGTTGGAGGGGGGGCTGGCTATGGCTACACCTTC. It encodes CSVGGGAGYGYTF.